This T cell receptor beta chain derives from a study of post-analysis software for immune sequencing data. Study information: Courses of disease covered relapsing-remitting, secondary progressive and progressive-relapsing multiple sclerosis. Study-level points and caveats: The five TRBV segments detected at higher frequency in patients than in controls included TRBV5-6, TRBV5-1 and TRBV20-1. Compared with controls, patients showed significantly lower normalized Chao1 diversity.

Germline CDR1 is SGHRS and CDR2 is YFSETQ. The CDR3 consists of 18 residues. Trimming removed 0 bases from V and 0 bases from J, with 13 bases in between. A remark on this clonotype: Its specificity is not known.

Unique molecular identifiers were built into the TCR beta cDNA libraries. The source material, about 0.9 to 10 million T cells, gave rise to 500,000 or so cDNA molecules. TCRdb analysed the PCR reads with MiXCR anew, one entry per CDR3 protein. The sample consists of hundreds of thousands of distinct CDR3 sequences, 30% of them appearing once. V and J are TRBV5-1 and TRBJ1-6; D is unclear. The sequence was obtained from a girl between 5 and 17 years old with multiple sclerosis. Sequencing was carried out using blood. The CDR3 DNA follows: TGCGCCAGCAGCTTGGTTGCGCAGGACCTCTCCTATAATTCACCCCTCCACTTT. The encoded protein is CASSLVAQDLSYNSPLHF.